The T cell receptor (beta chain) described here comes from a study of blood T cell repertoires in COVID-19. The protocol was immunoSEQ multiplex PCR, while the TCRdb copy is restricted to in-frame clones and leaves out a portion. The data hold about 50,000 clones, with 65% to 85% observed a single time. J lost 1 base, V lost 4 bases, and 3 bases had no gene match. The CDR3 totals 14 residues. Germline values: CDR1 ENHRY, CDR2 SYGVKD. Sequenced: peripheral blood. This receptor was obtained from a man in his 70s with active or convalescent COVID-19. The chain uses TRBV10-3 and TRBJ1-1, with TRBD1 identical over 7 bases. CDR3 sequence reads: CAISGRTGNTEAFF. The CDR3 region has the DNA TGTGCCATCAGTGGCCGGACAGGGAACACTGAAGCTTTCTTT.